Reported below is one T cell receptor beta chain. This clone was seen more than once but under ten times. Its antigen target is currently unknown. No base-level quality is on record; no much larger clone is a single base apart. The ViraFEST assay stimulated PBMC with viral peptide pools and then used TCR sequencing to identify antigen-specific CD4+ T cell clonotypes by expansion. After more than 9 days of culture, CD4+ T cells were isolated with the EasySep CD4+ T cell isolation kit. Healthy vaccine recipients had no prior SARS-CoV-2 infection, confirmed by negative nucleocapsid antibodies before and after vaccination. Each well held around 1.9 million PBMC cultured in IMDM containing around 5.1% human AB serum, 10 IU/ml IL-2 and gentamicin, along with roughly 10 ug/ml peptides. Half of the culture medium was replaced with fresh IL-2-containing medium on days 3 and 7. Unless noted otherwise, every peptide stimulation condition was cultured in triplicate wells. Using Ficoll-Paque Plus gradient centrifugation, PBMC were separated from whole blood and then either used fresh or cryopreserved at -140C. The overlapping peptide pools covered the spike proteins of SARS-CoV-2 and of the common cold coronaviruses HCoV-NL63, HCoV-OC43 and HCoV-229E. Genomic DNA was extracted from cultured CD4+ T cells with the QIAamp micro DNA kit.

Library prep was done by the immunoSEQ multiplex PCR assay. DNA from the cultured and isolated CD4+ T cells underwent TCR beta CDR3 sequencing. The study's processing was this. Non-productive TCR sequences were removed, reads were trimmed to the CDR3 region, and CDR3s of at least 7 amino acids were retained. The MANAFEST web app was used to identify antigen-specific clonotypes by comparing expansion in peptide wells with expansion in reference cultures. To be called positive, a clone needed expansion at FDR<0.05 compared with the reference and with all other wells, an odds ratio greater than 5, and a frequency greater than 0.1% in two replicate wells. A clonotype was called cross-reactive if it was significantly expanded both in SARS-CoV-2 spike wells and in at least one common cold coronavirus spike condition. Levenshtein distance calculated with the stringdist R package was used to assess CDR3 similarity, and unrooted trees were constructed with ape in R 3.6.1. TCRdb retrieved this table from immuneACCESS and kept in-frame rearrangements only. Not all clones are present; in checked studies, unresolved V genes account for under half, and no reason is known for the remainder. V, J and clone size derive from that table, while D and trimming were established from the DNA sequence. The sample data list 70,000 to 75,000 clones, and roughly 72% of these were observed just once. The biggest ten clones account for 3.5% to 4.5% of the sample.

The data belong to a study of vaccination effects on CD4 cells after COVID-19 (dated by TCRdb to 2021 to 2024). Study-level background: Each participant received two doses of an mRNA SARS-CoV-2 vaccine, either BNT162b2 or mRNA-1273. The study compared SARS-CoV-2 spike-specific CD4+ TCR repertoires before and after mRNA vaccination in COVID-19 convalescent patients and infection-naive vaccine recipients. Altogether, around ten COVID-19 convalescent patients and 4 SARS-CoV-2-naive healthy vaccine recipients made up the full study. The Oncomine TCR Beta short-read assay on an Illumina iSeq 100 was used to sequence cultures from other donors in the study.

What the study reported, not specific to this receptor: Clones induced by infection and clones induced by vaccination both contracted markedly at late timepoints after vaccination, which fits with T cell responses waning over time. Limitations of the study were the small number of convalescent patients and the absence of early post-infection timepoints. Among healthy vaccine recipients, nearly all vaccine-induced clones were SARS-CoV-2 mono-reactive, and only 1 of 255 was cross-reactive with common cold coronaviruses.

CDR1 and CDR2 are drawn from the germline V gene: SGHVS, FQNEAQ. V loses 2 bases of germline sequence and J loses 1 base, and the interval between the two ends is 11 bases. Counted from cysteine to phenylalanine, this CDR3 has 15 amino acids. Only the CDR3 region is kept as DNA, spanning 45 bases read in frame from base 1. The clonotype comes from a human donor who received a COVID-19 vaccine. This sequence uses TRBV7-8 and TRBJ1-1, with TRBD1 tentatively as D gene (6 bases match). The specimen was CD4+ T cells from PBMCs cultured with HCoV-OC43 spike peptides, collected before COVID-19 vaccination. The meaning of the sample's cell subset or site label: HCoV-OC43 spike overlapping peptide pool stimulation. CDR3 region: CASSLSGARNTEAFF. The bases are TGTGCCAGCAGCTTATCAGGGGCGCGGAACACTGAAGCTTTCTTT.